This is a list of T cell receptor beta chains from one sample in a study of shared clonotypes between healthy human individuals. The method was immunoSEQ multiplex PCR; TCRdb's version includes in-frame clones alone and lacks a portion of them. The sample holds about 480,000 clones, over 60% seen once. Sequenced material: PBMCs. The receptors come from a woman aged 40 to 49 in good health. Some clones in this sample may be carry-over from other donors' samples. Each CDR3 is given with its conserved first and last residue. Each record gives: CDR3 length, D gene, V gene, clone size, J gene, CDR3 DNA, CDR3 protein. A D gene is named only where the DNA matches it firmly. Clone size, where shown, is once, few, many, or a class for clones that have expanded.

16	-	TRBV28	-	TRBJ2-7	TGTGCCAGCAGTTCGATAGGGGGAGGGCTGACCTACGAGCAGTACTTC	CASSSIGGGLTYEQYF
15	TRBD2	TRBV6-1	once	TRBJ2-1	TGTGCCAGCAGTCCTTGGACTAGCGCCTACAATGAGCAGTTCTTC	CASSPWTSAYNEQFF
13	TRBD1	TRBV5-1	-	TRBJ2-7	TGCGCCAGCAGCCTCAGAGACAGGGACGAGCAGTACTTC	CASSLRDRDEQYF
14	-	TRBV28	-	TRBJ2-7	TGTGCCAGCAGTTTAGGCCCCGTAGGGTACGAGCAGTACTTC	CASSLGPVGYEQYF
14	-	TRBV25-1	few	TRBJ2-5	TGTGCCAGCAGTGTACCAGGGGCAGGGGAGACCCAGTACTTC	CASSVPGAGETQYF
14	-	TRBV30	-	TRBJ1-4	TGTGCCTGGAGTCCGCAGGCAACTAATGAAAAACTGTTTTTT	CAWSPQATNEKLFF
15	TRBD1	TRBV5-1	-	TRBJ2-1	TGCGCCAGCAGCTTGGCCGGGACAGGGGAGAATGAGCAGTTCTTC	CASSLAGTGENEQFF
15	TRBD1	TRBV6-6	-	TRBJ2-2	TGTGCCAGCAGGCGACAGGGGCCACGCACCGGGGAGCTGTTTTTT	CASRRQGPRTGELFF
15	TRBD2	TRBV11-1	few	TRBJ2-3	TGTGCCAGCAGTCCTAGCGGGAGGGCAGGAGATACGCAGTATTTT	CASSPSGRAGDTQYF
16	-	TRBV9	-	TRBJ2-3	TGTGCCAGCAGCGTGGCTAGCGACACTAGCACAGATACGCAGTATTTT	CASSVASDTSTDTQYF
12	-	TRBV29-1	many	TRBJ2-3	TGCAGCGTTGTCTTAGGTGCAGATACGCAGTATTTT	CSVVLGADTQYF
14	TRBD2	TRBV6-1	-	TRBJ2-7	TGTGCCAGCACGGGACTAGCGGGAGATTTTCAGCAGTACTTC	CASTGLAGDFQQYF
13	-	TRBV29-1	once	TRBJ1-5	TGCAGCGTTGGAGGAGGGGACCTGCAGCCCCAGCATTTT	CSVGGGDLQPQHF
15	-	TRBV6-1	-	TRBJ1-1	TGTGCCAGCACCCCAAGGGGGGGATTGAACACTGAAGCTTTCTTT	CASTPRGGLNTEAFF
11	-	TRBV29-1	-	TRBJ1-4	TGCAGCGTTGTGGGCAATGAAAAACTGTTTTTT	CSVVGNEKLFF
16	TRBD2	TRBV7-2	-	TRBJ2-5	TGTGCCAGCAGCTTAGGGGTTAGCGGGAGTTGGGAGACCCAGTACTTC	CASSLGVSGSWETQYF
15	-	TRBV6-5	-	TRBJ2-2	TGTGCCAGCACCTTGGACAGATCGAACACCGGGGAGCTGTTTTTT	CASTLDRSNTGELFF
14	-	TRBV6-5	-	TRBJ1-6	TGTGCCAGCAGTTACGGACACCATAATTCACCCCTCCACTTT	CASSYGHHNSPLHF
15	TRBD2	TRBV9	-	TRBJ2-5	TGTGCCAGCAGCGAGCGGAGCGGGAGTTGGGAGACCCAGTACTTC	CASSERSGSWETQYF
12	-	TRBV6-1	-	TRBJ1-1	TGTGCCAGCTCTGGCGTGGGGGCTGAAGCTTTCTTT	CASSGVGAEAFF
16	-	TRBV27	-	TRBJ2-1	TGTGCCAGCAGTATCCTCCCCCCGGGGGCGCGGAATGAGCAGTTCTTC	CASSILPPGARNEQFF
13	-	TRBV19	-	TRBJ1-3	TGTGCCAGTAGACCCGCAGGAGGAAACACCATATATTTT	CASRPAGGNTIYF
14	-	TRBV15	-	TRBJ1-5	TGTGCCACCAGCAGTACGGGGCAGAAACGGCCCCAGCATTTT	CATSSTGQKRPQHF
16	TRBD2	TRBV2	-	TRBJ2-3	TGTGCCAGCAGTGAGGGACTAGCGGGAGCAGTAGATACGCAGTATTTT	CASSEGLAGAVDTQYF
13	TRBD1	TRBV5-1	-	TRBJ2-5	TGCGCCAGCAGCCGGGACAGCCAAGAGACCCAGTACTTC	CASSRDSQETQYF
11	-	TRBV25-1	-	TRBJ1-2	TGTGCCAGCAGTGGATTCTATGGCTACACCTTC	CASSGFYGYTF
17	TRBD2	TRBV5-6	once	TRBJ2-5	TGTGCCAGCAGCCCGCTGGGTAGCGGGAGGGTTCGAGAGACCCAGTACTTC	CASSPLGSGRVRETQYF
13	-	TRBV10-3	-	TRBJ2-7	TGTGCCATCAGTGACGCAGTTTACTACGAGCAGTACTTC	CAISDAVYYEQYF
12	TRBD1	TRBV2	few	TRBJ1-1	TGTGCCAGCAGGCAGACAGGGCCCGGGGCTTTCTTT	CASRQTGPGAFF
15	-	TRBV2	-	TRBJ2-5	TGTGCCAGCAGTGGTGGAGGGTTCGACCAAGAGACCCAGTACTTC	CASSGGGFDQETQYF
22	TRBD2	TRBV28	-	TRBJ2-1	TGTGCCAGCAGTTCCACCCTCGCTTCGCCGACTAGCGGGAGGAGCTCCTACAATGAGCAGTTCTTC	CASSSTLASPTSGRSSYNEQFF
17	TRBD1	TRBV7-3	-	TRBJ1-1	TGTGCCAGCAGCTTAACTGGATCAGGGGGTTCGAACACTGAAGCTTTCTTT	CASSLTGSGGSNTEAFF
12	-	TRBV27	once	TRBJ1-6	TGTGCCAGCAGTTTACGCGATTCACCCCTCCACTTT	CASSLRDSPLHF
13	TRBD1	TRBV6-1	-	TRBJ2-2	TGTGCCAGTCGACAGGGTCGGGCCGGGGAGCTGTTTTTT	CASRQGRAGELFF
15	TRBD1	TRBV11-3	-	TRBJ2-1	TGTGCCAGCAGCTTTAGGGGACAGGGTAAACATGAGCAGTTCTTC	CASSFRGQGKHEQFF
15	-	TRBV6-1	-	TRBJ2-7	TGTGCCAGCAGTGAAATTCAAGACCCATCCTACGAGCAGTACTTC	CASSEIQDPSYEQYF
13	TRBD2	TRBV7-7	-	TRBJ2-3	TGTGCTAGCAGCTTTCGGGAGGCAGATACGCAGTATTTT	CASSFREADTQYF
14	-	TRBV28	-	TRBJ1-4	TGTGCCAGCAGCGAAGGAGGGCCTAATGAAAAACTGTTTTTT	CASSEGGPNEKLFF
16	TRBD2	TRBV5-4	-	TRBJ2-7	TGTGCCAGCAGCTTGGCCGGGACTAGATTATCCTACGAGCAGTACTTC	CASSLAGTRLSYEQYF
12	-	TRBV6-5	-	TRBJ2-2	TGTGCCAGCAGAACAGGGCCGAGGGAGCTGTTTTTT	CASRTGPRELFF
14	TRBD2	TRBV28	few	TRBJ2-5	TGTGCCAGCAGTCCGACTAGCGGGGAAGAGACCCAGTACTTC	CASSPTSGEETQYF
21	TRBD1	TRBV2	few	TRBJ2-7	TGTGCCAGCAGTGACGGGACAGGGGAGGCCGGGAGGGCCATGAATCTCTACGAGCAGTACTTC	CASSDGTGEAGRAMNLYEQYF
16	TRBD2	TRBV5-1	-	TRBJ2-5	TGCGCCAGCAGCTTGGATCTAGCGGACGGACAAGAGACCCAGTACTTC	CASSLDLADGQETQYF
18	TRBD2	TRBV2	once	TRBJ2-2	TGTGCCAGCACCCAAAAGAAGGGACTAGCGGGGAACACCGGGGAGCTGTTTTTT	CASTQKKGLAGNTGELFF
15	-	TRBV27	once	TRBJ2-1	TGTGCCAGCAGTTTAACGGCTAGCTTGTACAATGAGCAGTTCTTC	CASSLTASLYNEQFF
14	-	TRBV2	-	TRBJ1-1	TGTGCCAGCAGTAAAAATCGACAGTACACTGAAGCTTTCTTT	CASSKNRQYTEAFF
16	-	TRBV6-1	-	TRBJ2-6	TGTGCCAGCAGTGACGAGGGTACTTCTGGGGCCAACGTCCTGACTTTC	CASSDEGTSGANVLTF
15	-	TRBV18	-	TRBJ2-5	TGTGCCAGCTCACGTCGGACAGTTTTGGGGGAGGCCCAGTACTTC	CASSRRTVLGEAQYF
14	TRBD2	TRBV30	-	TRBJ2-5	TGTGCCTGGAGTGTGACTAGCGGGAGTGGGACCCAGTACTTC	CAWSVTSGSGTQYF
14	TRBD2	TRBV6-5	-	TRBJ2-1	TGTGCCAGCAGGTTGGGACTAGCGAGCGATGAGCAGTTCTTC	CASRLGLASDEQFF
15	-	TRBV21-1	-	TRBJ2-4	TGTGCCAGCAGCAAAGCGCTCGGGCAGTCCGGCATTCAGTACTTC	CASSKALGQSGIQYF
15	TRBD1	TRBV25-1	few	TRBJ2-2	TGTGCCAGCCGTGGGGGGACAGGGGTGGCCGGGGAGCTGTTTTTT	CASRGGTGVAGELFF
12	-	TRBV6-1	-	TRBJ1-6	TGTGCCAGCAGTGCGATTAATTCACCCCTCCACTTT	CASSAINSPLHF
15	TRBD2	TRBV30	-	TRBJ2-1	TGTGCCTGGAGTGTACTAGCGGGGGACTACAATGAGCAGTTCTTC	CAWSVLAGDYNEQFF
15	-	TRBV5-1	-	TRBJ1-5	TGCGCCAGCAGCGAGGACAACTATAGCAATCAGCCCCAGCATTTT	CASSEDNYSNQPQHF
14	-	TRBV15	-	TRBJ2-7	TGTGCCACCAGCAGTCTAGGGTTCCAATACGAGCAGTACTTC	CATSSLGFQYEQYF
14	TRBD2	TRBV9	-	TRBJ2-7	TGTGCCAGCAGCGTTGGTAGCGGGAGTGGGGAGCAGTACTTC	CASSVGSGSGEQYF